This T cell receptor (beta chain) was sequenced in a study of shared clonotypes between healthy human individuals. Authors' methods: Junction-only sequences without quality scores came from ImmunoSEQ, so filtering differed. The data were produced by immunoSEQ multiplex PCR, yet TCRdb's version contains in-frame clones alone and is incomplete. V, J and clone size are those of that table, while D and trimming were read from the DNA. The sample records roughly 2,500,000 clones, 80% to 95% being singletons. CD4+ cells yielded CD45RA+ naive and CD45RA-negative memory subsets. This TCR derives from a man aged 18 to 30 in good health. Some clones in this sample may be carry-over from other donors' samples. The sequenced sample consisted of naive CD4+ T cells from PBMCs. The sample's subset: CD45RA+ positively selected.

The CDR3, as DNA: TGTGCCAGCAGTGAGGACTTACAGACCTACGAGCAGTACTTC. Protein sequence: CASSEDLQTYEQYF. The V gene is TRBV2, the J gene TRBJ2-7; possibly TRBD2 for D (5 bases). Deletions cut 3 bases from V and 2 bases from J, with 11 bases between. The V gene's germline CDR1 is SNHLY and CDR2 FYNNEI. The CDR3 totals 14 residues. Drawing the rest from reference TRBV2 and TRBJ2-7, the complete variable domain is EPEVTQTPSHQVTQMGQEVILRCVPISNHLYFYWYRQILGQKVEFLVSFYNNEISEKSEIFDDQFSVERPDGSNFTLKIRSTKLEDSAMYFCASSEDLQTYEQYFGPGTRLTVT.